The table lists the clone carrying this TCR beta chain with many counts. Antigen unknown. Losses at the gene ends were 4 bases for V and 2 bases for J; bases not matched to a gene: 7. Germline CDR1 and CDR2: LGHNA and YSLEER. The CDR3 consists of 18 residues. The data stem from a study of T cells in Graves' hyperthyroidism and ophthalmopathy. A patient was excluded if there was uncontrolled infection, other autoimmune disease, pregnancy or lactation. Study conclusions and caveats: Within blood appeared most thyroid clonotypes that had expanded above 0.001.

The source material, RNA transcripts, was used to amplify TCR beta CDR3 regions. An initial round of RT-PCR targeting the TCR CDR3 relied on the HTBI primer set. TCRdb reprocessed the multiplex PCR reads via MiXCR and lists one record per CDR3 protein. This table has hundreds of thousands of distinct CDR3 sequences, 14% appearing once. The receptor comes from a woman between 18 and 29 years old with Graves' hyperthyroidism. Input material: blood. The rearrangement uses TRBV4-3 and TRBJ2-3, with 15 bases identical to TRBD2. CDR3 amino acids: CASSRGLAGGRVTDTQYF. In DNA, the CDR3 is TGCGCCAGCAGCCGAGGACTAGCGGGAGGGAGGGTCACAGATACGCAGTATTTT.